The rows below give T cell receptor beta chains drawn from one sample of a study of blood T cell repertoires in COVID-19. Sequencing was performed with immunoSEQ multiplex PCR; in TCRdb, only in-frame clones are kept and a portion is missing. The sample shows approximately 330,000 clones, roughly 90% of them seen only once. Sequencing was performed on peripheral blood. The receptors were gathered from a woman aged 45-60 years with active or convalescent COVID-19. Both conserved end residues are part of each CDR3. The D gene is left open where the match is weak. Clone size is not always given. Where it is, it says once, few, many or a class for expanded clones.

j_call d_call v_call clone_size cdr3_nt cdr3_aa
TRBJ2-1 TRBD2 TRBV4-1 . TGCGCCAGCAGCCACCTACTAGCGGCTTCCTACAATGAGCAGTTCTTC CASSHLLAASYNEQFF
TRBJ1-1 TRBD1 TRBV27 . TGTGCCAGCAGTTTAATCCCACAGGGGATGAACACTGAAGCTTTCTTT CASSLIPQGMNTEAFF
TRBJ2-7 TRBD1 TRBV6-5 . TGTGCCAGCAGCTTCAGGGACAGGGAATACGAGCAGTACTTC CASSFRDREYEQYF
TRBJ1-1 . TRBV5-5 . TGTGCCAGCAGCTTCGGAGAAAGCACTGAAGCTTTCTTT CASSFGESTEAFF
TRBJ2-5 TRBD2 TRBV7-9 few TGTGCCAGCAGCTCCGAACTAGCGCAAGAGACCCAGTACTTC CASSSELAQETQYF
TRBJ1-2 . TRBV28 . TGTGCCAGCAGTTCCTATAGGTCGGGAGGCTACACCTTC CASSSYRSGGYTF
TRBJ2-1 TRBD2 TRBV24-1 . TGTGCCACCAGTGATTTCTCGGGAGGGTCCTACAATGAGCAGTTCTTC CATSDFSGGSYNEQFF
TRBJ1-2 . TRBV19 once TGTGCCAGTAGCACTCAGGGAACCGGCTACACCTTC CASSTQGTGYTF
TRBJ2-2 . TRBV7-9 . TGTGCCAGCAGCTTGGGACTCCCTACCGGGGAGCTGTTTTTT CASSLGLPTGELFF
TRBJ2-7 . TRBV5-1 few TGCGCCAGCAGCTTGGAGTTGGACAGTAGCTCCTACGAGCAGTACTTC CASSLELDSSSYEQYF
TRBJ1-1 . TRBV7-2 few TGTGCCAGCAGCTTAAGTCGGGTTGAAGCTTTCTTT CASSLSRVEAFF
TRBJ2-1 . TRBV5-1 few TGCGCCAGCACCCGGTCGGGGGATGGGATTGAGCAGTTCTTC CASTRSGDGIEQFF
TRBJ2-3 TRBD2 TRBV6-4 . TGTGCCAGCAGTGACGGGCGGGGGGTAACGCAGTATTTT CASSDGRGVTQYF